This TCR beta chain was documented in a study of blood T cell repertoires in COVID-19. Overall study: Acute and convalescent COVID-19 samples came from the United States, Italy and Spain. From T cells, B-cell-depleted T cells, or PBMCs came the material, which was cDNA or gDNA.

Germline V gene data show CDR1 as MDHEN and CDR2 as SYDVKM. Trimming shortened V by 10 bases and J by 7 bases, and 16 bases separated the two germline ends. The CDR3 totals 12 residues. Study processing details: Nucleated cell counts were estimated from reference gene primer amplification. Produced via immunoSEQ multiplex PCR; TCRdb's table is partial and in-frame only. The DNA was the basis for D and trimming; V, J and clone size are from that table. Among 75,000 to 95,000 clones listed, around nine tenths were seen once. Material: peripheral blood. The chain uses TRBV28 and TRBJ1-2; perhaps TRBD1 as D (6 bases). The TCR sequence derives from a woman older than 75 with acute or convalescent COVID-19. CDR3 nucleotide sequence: TGTGCCATAGAACAGGGTGCATTTGGCTACACCTTC. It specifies CAIEQGAFGYTF.